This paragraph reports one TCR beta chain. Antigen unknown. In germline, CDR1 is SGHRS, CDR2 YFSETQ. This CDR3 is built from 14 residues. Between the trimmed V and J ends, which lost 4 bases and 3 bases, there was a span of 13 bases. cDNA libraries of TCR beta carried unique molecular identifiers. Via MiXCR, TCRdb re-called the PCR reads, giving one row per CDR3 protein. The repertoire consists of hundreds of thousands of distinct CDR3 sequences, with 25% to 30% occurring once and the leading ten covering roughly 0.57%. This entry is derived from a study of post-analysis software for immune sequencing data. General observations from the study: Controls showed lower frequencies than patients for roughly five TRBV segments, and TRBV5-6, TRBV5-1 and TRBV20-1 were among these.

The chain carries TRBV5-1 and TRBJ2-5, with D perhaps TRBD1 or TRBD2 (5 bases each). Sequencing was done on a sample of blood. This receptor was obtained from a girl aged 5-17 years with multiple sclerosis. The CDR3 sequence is CASSAGIGEETQYF. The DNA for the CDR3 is TGCGCCAGCAGCGCCGGGATAGGGGAAGAGACCCAGTACTTC. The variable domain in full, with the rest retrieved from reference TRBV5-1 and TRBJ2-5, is KAGVTQTPRYLIKTRGQQVTLSCSPISGHRSVSWYQQTPGQGLQFLFEYFSETQRNKGNFPGRFSGRQFSNSRSEMNVSTLELGDSALYLCASSAGIGEETQYFGPGTRLLVL.